Listed below are T cell receptor beta chains from one sample, sequenced in a study of CD8+CD57+ T cells in acquired aplastic anemia. TCRdb used MiXCR to reprocess the reads, holding one entry per CDR3 protein. The repertoire holds about 110,000 distinct CDR3 sequences, with roughly 51% as singletons. The sample taken for sequencing was sorted CD4+, CD8+, or CD8+CD57+ T cells (not recorded which) from PBMCs. The receptors were gathered from a human donor in good health, serving as a control. CDR3s include the opening cysteine and the closing phenylalanine or tryptophan. D genes are given only for firm matches. Expanded clones get a size class; other rows say once, few or many, or leave the size out.

d_call,clone_size,j_call,v_call,cdr3_aa,cdr3_nt
TRBD2,.,TRBJ2-1,TRBV15,CATSSDSRGGNEQFF,TGTGCCACCAGCAGTGACTCGCGGGGGGGCAATGAGCAGTTCTTC
.,.,TRBJ2-5,TRBV20-1,CSAPTTGGGETQYF,TGCAGTGCACCGACAACGGGGGGCGGCGAGACCCAGTACTTC
.,many,TRBJ2-5,TRBV30,CAWSVLPGRRSETQYF,TGTGCCTGGAGTGTTCTACCGGGACGGAGGAGCGAGACCCAGTACTTC
.,many,TRBJ2-7,TRBV19,CASSIWGNEQHF,TGTGCCAGTAGTATCTGGGGAAACGAGCAGCACTTC
.,.,TRBJ2-3,TRBV24-1,CATSDAITDTQYF,TGTGCCACCAGTGATGCCATCACAGATACGCAGTATTTT
.,.,TRBJ2-7,TRBV25-1,CASSGGGRGIGDEQYF,TGCGCCAGCAGTGGGGGGGGCAGGGGGATTGGCGACGAGCAGTACTTC
.,.,TRBJ2-7,TRBV25-1,CASSGGDRIRSYEQYF,TGTGCCAGCAGTGGGGGGGACAGAATACGCTCCTACGAGCAGTACTTC
TRBD1,once,TRBJ1-6,TRBV20-1,CSAWDRVGSPLHF,TGCAGTGCTTGGGACAGGGTAGGGTCACCCCTCCACTTT
TRBD1,.,TRBJ2-7,TRBV29-1,CSVATGAFGEQYF,TGCAGCGTTGCGACAGGGGCCTTTGGCGAGCAGTACTTC
TRBD1,few,TRBJ1-1,TRBV25-1,CASVPGQGGLEAFF,TGTGCCAGCGTACCCGGACAGGGCGGACTTGAAGCTTTCTTT
TRBD2,.,TRBJ2-3,TRBV12-3/TRBV12-4,CASSLEPLSISGGADTQYF,TGTGCCAGCAGTTTAGAACCATTATCCATCAGCGGGGGGGCGGATACGCAGTATTTT
.,.,TRBJ2-3,TRBV9,CASSAPGDTQYF,TGCGCCAGCAGCGCACCGGGAGATACGCAGTATTTT
TRBD1,.,TRBJ1-2,TRBV7-2,CASSTHGQGWGNTF,TGTGCCAGCAGCACCCACGGACAGGGCTGGGGCAACACCTTC
TRBD1,.,TRBJ1-1,TRBV5-1,CASSAGGLAEAFF,TGCGCCAGCAGCGCAGGGGGATTGGCTGAAGCTTTCTTT
.,.,TRBJ2-3,TRBV6-4,CASSEDPRSDTQYF,TGTGCCAGCAGCGAGGACCCTCGGTCAGATACGCAGTATTTT
TRBD1,.,TRBJ1-4,TRBV19,CASSSLTGQGNEKLFF,TGTGCCAGTAGTTCACTGACGGGACAGGGTAATGAAAAACTGTTTTTT
.,many,TRBJ1-5,TRBV20-1,CSAREGINQPQHF,TGCAGTGCTAGAGAGGGGATTAATCAGCCCCAGCATTTT
.,.,TRBJ2-7,TRBV25-1,CASSGGGRNYEQYF,TGTGCCAGCAGTGGGGGGGGCAGGAACTACGAGCAGTACTTC
.,few,TRBJ1-5,TRBV27,CASSFRGFNQPQHF,TGTGCCAGCAGTTTTAGGGGTTTCAATCAGCCCCAGCATTTT
.,.,TRBJ2-1,TRBV29-1,CSAVTDSDNEQFF,TGCAGCGCGGTAACAGACAGCGACAATGAGCAGTTCTTC
.,few,TRBJ2-2,TRBV10-3,CAISQGTGELFF,TGTGCCATCAGCCAAGGCACCGGGGAGCTGTTTTTT
TRBD2,.,TRBJ2-5,TRBV25-1,CASSTSVEETQYF,TGTGCCAGCAGCACTAGCGTTGAAGAGACCCAGTACTTC
.,few,TRBJ2-3,TRBV2,CASKRTDTQYF,TGTGCCAGCAAACGCACAGATACGCAGTATTTT
TRBD1,many,TRBJ1-1,TRBV19,CASSLRQGSDEAFF,TGTGCCAGTAGTCTCCGACAGGGGAGTGATGAAGCTTTCTTT
.,many,TRBJ1-1,TRBV27,CASSLSGHLNTEAFF,TGTGCCAGCAGTTTATCGGGACACTTGAACACTGAAGCTTTCTTT